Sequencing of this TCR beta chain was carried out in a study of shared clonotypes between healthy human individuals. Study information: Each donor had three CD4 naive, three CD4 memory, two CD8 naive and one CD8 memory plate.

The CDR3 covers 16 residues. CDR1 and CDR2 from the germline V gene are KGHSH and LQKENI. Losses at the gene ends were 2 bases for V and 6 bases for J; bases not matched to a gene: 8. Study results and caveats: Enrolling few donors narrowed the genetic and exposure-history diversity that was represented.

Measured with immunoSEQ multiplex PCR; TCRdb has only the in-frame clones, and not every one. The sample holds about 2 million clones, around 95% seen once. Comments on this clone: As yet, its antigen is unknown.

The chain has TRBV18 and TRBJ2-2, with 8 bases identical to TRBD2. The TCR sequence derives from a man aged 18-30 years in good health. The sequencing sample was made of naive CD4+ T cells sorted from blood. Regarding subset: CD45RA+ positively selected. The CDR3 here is CASSPRTSGGAGELFF. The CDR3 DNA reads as TGTGCCAGCTCACCAAGAACTAGCGGCGGCGCCGGGGAGCTGTTTTTT.